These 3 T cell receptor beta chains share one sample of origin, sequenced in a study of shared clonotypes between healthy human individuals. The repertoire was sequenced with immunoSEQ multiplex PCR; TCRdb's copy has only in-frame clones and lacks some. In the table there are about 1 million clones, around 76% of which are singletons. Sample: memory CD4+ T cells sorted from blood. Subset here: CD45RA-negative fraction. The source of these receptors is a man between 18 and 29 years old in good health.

The CDR3 here is CASHPTGSGTEAFF. The CDR3 DNA is TGTGCCAGCCATCCGACAGGGAGCGGCACTGAAGCTTTCTTT. The chain is built from TRBV6-1 and TRBJ1-1; 7 bases fit TRBD1. V trimming: 8 bases; J trimming: 4 bases; junction bases outside the gene matches: 10. CDR3 size: 14 residues. The germline CDR1 and CDR2 sequences are MNHNS and SASEGT.

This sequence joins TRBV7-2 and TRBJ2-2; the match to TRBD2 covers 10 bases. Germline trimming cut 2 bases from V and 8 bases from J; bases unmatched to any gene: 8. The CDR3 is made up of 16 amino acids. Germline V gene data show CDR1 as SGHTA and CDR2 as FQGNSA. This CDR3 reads CASSLSASGGHGELFF. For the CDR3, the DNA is TGTGCCAGCAGCTTATCCGCTAGCGGGGGCCATGGGGAGCTGTTTTTT. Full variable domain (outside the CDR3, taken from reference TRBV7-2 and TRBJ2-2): GAGVSQSPSNKVTEKGKDVELRCDPISGHTALYWYRQSLGQGLEFLIYFQGNSAPDKSGLPSDRFSAERTGGSVSTLTIQRTQQEDSAVYLCASSLSASGGHGELFFGEGSRLTVL.

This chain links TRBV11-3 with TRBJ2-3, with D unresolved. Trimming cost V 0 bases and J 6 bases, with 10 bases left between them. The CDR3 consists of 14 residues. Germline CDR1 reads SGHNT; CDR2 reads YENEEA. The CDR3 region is CASSLDSPPDTQYF. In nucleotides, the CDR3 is TGTGCCAGCAGCTTAGATTCCCCCCCGGATACGCAGTATTTT.